The 23 T cell receptor beta chains in this list originate from one sample, sequenced in a study of Ad26.COV2.S vaccination and SARS-CoV-2 variants. The treatment was: roughly 20 received Ad26.COV2.S at low or high dose, single or two shots; 5 received placebo; per-sample allocation not given. Samples were taken on day 63 after the first vaccine or placebo injection. Profiled with immunoSEQ multiplex PCR; TCRdb holds only in-frame clones, not every one. This sample has 300,000 to 400,000 clones; 88% occur once, and the top ten carry approximately 5.9%. Specimen: peripheral blood, collected in a trial of Ad26.COV2.S vaccine versus placebo. The receptors were sampled from a person between 18 and 65 years old who received the Ad26.COV2.S COVID-19 vaccine or a placebo.

This clone was counted once. CDR3 protein: CAISDYGSTNEKLFF. Here the CDR3 DNA reads TGTGCCATCAGTGATTACGGATCAACTAATGAAAAACTGTTTTTT. The gene calls are TRBV10-3 and TRBJ1-4; D uncertain. Trimming left V 3 bases short and J 0 bases short, with 8 bases between. The CDR3 runs 15 residues. Germline V gene data show CDR1 as ENHRY and CDR2 as SYGVKD.

The chain combines TRBV5-4 with TRBJ2-1; 8 bases agree with TRBD1. Germline V gene sequence: CDR1 SGHNT, CDR2 YYREEE (reference sequence). The CDR3 contains 15 residues. V lost 4 bases, J lost 8 bases, and 11 bases stayed unmatched. The CDR3, as DNA: TGTGCCAGCAGCCCGGAAGTGGGCAGGGGGCATGAGCAGTTCTTC. The encoded protein is CASSPEVGRGHEQFF.

V and J are TRBV6-5 and TRBJ1-4, with unresolved D. V was pared by 6 bases and J by 4 bases, with 9 bases between. The CDR3 contains 13 residues. The germline gives CDR1 MNHEY, CDR2 SVGAGI. CDR3 in DNA: TGTGCCAGCAGCCGCGACAATAATGAAAAACTGTTTTTT. Amino acid sequence: CASSRDNNEKLFF.

This rearrangement joins TRBV11-3 to TRBJ2-2; D may correspond to TRBD1 or TRBD2 (5 bases each). V gave up 5 bases and J gave up 3 bases, with 13 bases separating them. The germline CDR1 and CDR2 sequences are SGHNT and YENEEA. The CDR3 runs to 15 residues. The CDR3 DNA follows: TGTGCCAGCAGCCGGGACCTAGGTTACACCGGGGAGCTGTTTTTT. Its translation is CASSRDLGYTGELFF.

The chain links TRBV3-1 (or the pseudogene TRBV3-2) to TRBJ1-6, with D maybe TRBD1 (5 bases). Germline lookup yields CDR1 LGHDT and CDR2 YNNKEL (reference sequence). CDR3 length: 13 residues. V was cut by 3 bases and J by 8 bases, with 8 bases left in between. As DNA, the CDR3 is TGTGCCAGCAGCCATTTGGGGGATTCACCCCTCCACTTT. This sequence encodes CASSHLGDSPLHF.

The chain joins TRBV28 to TRBJ1-1; D is unresolved. Trimming removed 10 bases at V and 2 bases at J, with 8 bases between. The CDR3 has 11 amino acids. Germline CDR1 and CDR2: MDHEN and SYDVKM. CDR3 region: CATRRNTEAFF. The CDR3 DNA follows: TGTGCCACGCGTAGAAACACTGAAGCTTTCTTT.

The chain combines TRBV7-2 with TRBJ2-5; possibly TRBD1 or TRBD2 for D (5 bases each). Germline V gives CDR1 SGHTA, CDR2 FQGNSA. This CDR3 region has 12 residues. The germline V and J ends were trimmed by 4 bases and 5 bases, with 8 bases remaining between them. The CDR3 loop reads CASSSWGETQYF. The CDR3 DNA reads TGTGCCAGCAGCTCCTGGGGGGAGACCCAGTACTTC.

J is TRBJ1-1 and V is TRBV5-5, with TRBD1 matching over 8 bases. The germline V gene has CDR1 SGHKS and CDR2 YYEKEE (reference sequence). With V trimmed by 1 base and J by 6 bases, 8 bases remained unmatched. The CDR3 is 15 amino acids. CDR3 bases: TGTGCCAGCAGCTTGTACGGACAGGGTTCAGCTGAAGCTTTCTTT. Its protein is CASSLYGQGSAEAFF.

The chain has TRBV5-4 and TRBJ2-3; D is perhaps TRBD1 or TRBD2 (5 bases each). With 2 bases removed from V and 2 bases from J, the gap between germline ends came to 9 bases. The CDR3 totals 14 residues. Germline loops: CDR1 SGHNT, CDR2 YYREEE (reference sequence). Written as DNA, the CDR3 is TGTGCCAGCAGCTTTGGGGGTTACACAGATACGCAGTATTTT. This sequence encodes CASSFGGYTDTQYF.

Here the CDR3 reads CASSFGRLTEAFF. The DNA of the CDR3 is TGTGCCAGCAGTTTCGGCAGACTGACTGAAGCTTTCTTT. The J gene is TRBJ1-1, the V gene TRBV12-3 or TRBV12-4; the D is unclear. The length of the CDR3 is 13 residues. The V end lost 3 bases, the J end lost 5 bases, and 10 bases lay between the germline ends.

This clone was seen more than once but under ten times. The gene calls are TRBV11-2 and TRBJ1-2; 9 bases are a match to TRBD1. Germline CDR1 is SGHAT and CDR2 is FQNNGV. The CDR3 has 14 amino acids. Unmatched junction bases numbered 2, after V lost 0 bases and J lost 6 bases. The CDR3, as DNA: TGTGCCAGCAGCTTAGAGCGACAGGGGGATGGCTACACCTTC. Amino acid sequence: CASSLERQGDGYTF.

The chain carries TRBV13 and TRBJ2-7, with D maybe TRBD1 (5 bases). Germline V gene lookup returns CDR1 PRHDT and CDR2 FYEKMQ (reference sequence). V lost 4 bases to trimming and J lost 6 bases, with 22 bases between them. This CDR3 spans 16 amino acids. CDR3 loop: CASSSPAGRVISEQYF. The DNA for the CDR3 is TGTGCCAGCAGCTCACCCGCCGGCAGGGTGATAAGCGAGCAGTACTTC.

The J gene is TRBJ2-2, the V gene TRBV7-8; 7 bases are a match to TRBD2. The germline CDR1 and CDR2 sequences are SGHVS and FQNEAQ. This CDR3 comprises 18 residues. V shed 2 bases, J shed 1 base, and the junction held 10 bases outside the gene matches. The CDR3 is CASSLTPQAGVNTGELFF. As DNA, the CDR3 is TGTGCCAGCAGCTTAACCCCCCAGGCGGGGGTGAACACCGGGGAGCTGTTTTTT.

The chain carries TRBV7-2 and TRBJ2-7, with 12 bases that match TRBD2. After removal of 6 bases from V and 6 bases from J, the junction contained 6 bases not matched to a gene. The CDR3 extends over 14 amino acids. CDR1 and CDR2 (germline): SGHTA, FQGNSA. Here the CDR3 DNA reads TGTGCCAGCAGTTTATGGACTAGCGGGACCGAGCAGTACTTC. Its translation is CASSLWTSGTEQYF.

The rearrangement uses TRBV6-5 and TRBJ1-2, with D hard to call. The germline V gene has CDR1 MNHEY and CDR2 SVGAGI. The CDR3 has 14 residues. V was shortened by 0 bases and J by 8 bases, with 13 bases between the two germline ends. CDR3 sequence reads: CASSYSYRGSGYTF. In DNA, the CDR3 is TGTGCCAGCAGTTACTCGTATCGAGGAAGCGGCTACACCTTC.

The chain links TRBV3-1 (or the pseudogene TRBV3-2) to TRBJ2-4, with D unresolved. V was clipped by 1 base and J by 0 bases, with 10 bases between them. The CDR3 is made up of 16 amino acids. CDR1 and CDR2 (germline): LGHDT, YNNKEL (reference sequence). CDR3 region: CASSQVWVGAKNIQYF. CDR3 DNA sequence: TGTGCCAGCAGCCAAGTTTGGGTTGGAGCCAAAAACATTCAGTACTTC.

About this clone itself: The sample holds other DNA sequences that translate to the same CDR3. The chain carries TRBV9 and TRBJ1-1; no reliable D call. The germline V gene has CDR1 SGDLS and CDR2 YYNGEE. The CDR3 has 14 residues. Trimming stripped 0 bases from V and 0 bases from J, with 6 bases between. In DNA, the CDR3 is TGTGCCAGCAGCGTAGGGGGTATGAACACTGAAGCTTTCTTT. This encodes CASSVGGMNTEAFF.

J is TRBJ1-2 and V is TRBV5-1, with D perhaps matching TRBD1 (6 bases). In germline, CDR1 is SGHRS, CDR2 YFSETQ. Trimming removed 4 bases from V and 3 bases from J, with 16 bases in between. The length of the CDR3 is 15 residues. The CDR3 is CASSVGQKWDYGYTF. CDR3 bases: TGCGCCAGCAGCGTCGGACAGAAATGGGACTATGGCTACACCTTC. The whole variable domain, remainder taken from reference TRBV5-1 and TRBJ1-2, is KAGVTQTPRYLIKTRGQQVTLSCSPISGHRSVSWYQQTPGQGLQFLFEYFSETQRNKGNFPGRFSGRQFSNSRSEMNVSTLELGDSALYLCASSVGQKWDYGYTFGSGTRLTVV.

This clone was counted a few times. The chain combines TRBV25-1 with TRBJ2-5, with no clear D. This CDR3 has 15 residues. The V end lost 1 base, the J end lost 3 bases, and 12 bases lay between the germline ends. CDR1 MGHDK and CDR2 SYGVNS come from the germline V gene. The CDR3 DNA reads as TGTGCCAGCAGTGAATCCGGGCAGAATAAAGAGACCCAGTACTTC. This gives the protein CASSESGQNKETQYF.

The V gene is TRBV19, the J gene TRBJ1-5; D is unclear. Germline V gene lookup returns CDR1 LNHDA and CDR2 SQIVND (reference sequence). CDR3 length: 13 residues. The ends were cut back, 3 bases at V and 11 bases at J, with 14 bases in the middle. The CDR3 reads CASSIFSSSSQHF. The DNA of the CDR3 is TGTGCCAGTAGTATTTTCAGTAGTTCCTCCCAGCATTTT.

V is TRBV19 and J is TRBJ1-4; 9 nucleotides line up with TRBD1. Germline V CDR1 and CDR2: LNHDA, SQIVND (reference sequence). This CDR3 spans 15 amino acids. V lost 6 bases to trimming and J lost 5 bases; unmatched junction nucleotides: 7. Here the CDR3 DNA reads TGTGCCAGTAGGCTTCCCGGGACAGGGAATGAAAAACTGTTTTTT. Translated: CASRLPGTGNEKLFF. Full variable domain (outside the CDR3, taken from reference TRBV19 and TRBJ1-4): DGGITQSPKYLFRKEGQNVTLSCEQNLNHDAMYWYRQDPGQGLRLIYYSQIVNDFQKGDIAEGYSVSREKKESFPLTVTSAQKNPTAFYLCASRLPGTGNEKLFFGSGTQLSVL.

V usage is TRBV19 and J usage is TRBJ1-1; tentative D call: TRBD1 (6 bases). The CDR3 spans 15 residues. Germline V gene sequence: CDR1 LNHDA, CDR2 SQIVND (reference sequence). The V and J ends lost 5 bases and 1 base respectively, with 14 bases between them. The CDR3 DNA reads as TGTGCCAGTAGTGCTACAGGGAGGAAGAACACTGAAGCTTTCTTT. It specifies CASSATGRKNTEAFF.

The chain joins TRBV7-6 to TRBJ2-7, with D unresolved. V lost 2 bases and J lost 4, with 3 bases in between. CDR1 is SGHVS and CDR2 is FNYEAQ in the germline V gene. The CDR3 has 11 amino acids. The CDR3 DNA is TGTGCCAGCAGCTTAAATTACGAGCAGTACTTC. Its protein is CASSLNYEQYF.